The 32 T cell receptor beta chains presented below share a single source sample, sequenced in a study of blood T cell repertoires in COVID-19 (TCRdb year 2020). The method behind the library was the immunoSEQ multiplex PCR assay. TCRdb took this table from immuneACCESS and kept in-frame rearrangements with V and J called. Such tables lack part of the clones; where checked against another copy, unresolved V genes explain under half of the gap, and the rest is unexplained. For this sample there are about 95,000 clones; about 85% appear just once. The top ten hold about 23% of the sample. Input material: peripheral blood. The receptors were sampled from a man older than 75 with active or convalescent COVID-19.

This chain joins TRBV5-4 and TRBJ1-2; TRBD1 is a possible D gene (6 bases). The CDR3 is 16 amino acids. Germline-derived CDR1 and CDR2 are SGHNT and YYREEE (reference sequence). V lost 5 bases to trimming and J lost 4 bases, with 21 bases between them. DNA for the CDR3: TGTGCCAGCAGACTTATTGAGACAGGACTGTCCTATGGCTACACCTTC. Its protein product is CASRLIETGLSYGYTF.

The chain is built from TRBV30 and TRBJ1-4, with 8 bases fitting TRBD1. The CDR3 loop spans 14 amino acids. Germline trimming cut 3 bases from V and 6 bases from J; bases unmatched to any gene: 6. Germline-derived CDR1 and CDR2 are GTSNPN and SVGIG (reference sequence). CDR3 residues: CAWRETGAHEKLFF. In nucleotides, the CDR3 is TGTGCCTGGAGAGAGACAGGGGCGCATGAAAAACTGTTTTTT.

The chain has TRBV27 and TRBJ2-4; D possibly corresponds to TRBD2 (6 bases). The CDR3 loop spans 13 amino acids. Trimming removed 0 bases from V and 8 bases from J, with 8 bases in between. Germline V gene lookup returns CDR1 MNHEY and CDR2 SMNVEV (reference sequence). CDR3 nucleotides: TGTGCCAGCAGTTTATCACAGCGGGACATTCAGTACTTC. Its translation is CASSLSQRDIQYF.

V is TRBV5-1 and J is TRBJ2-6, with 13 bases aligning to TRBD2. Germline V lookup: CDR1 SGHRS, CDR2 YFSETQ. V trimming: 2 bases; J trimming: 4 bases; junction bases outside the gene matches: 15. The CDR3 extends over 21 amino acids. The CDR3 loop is CASSFSPTSGGSVSGANVLTF. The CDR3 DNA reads TGCGCCAGCAGCTTTTCCCCGACTAGCGGGGGGTCTGTATCAGGGGCCAACGTCCTGACTTTC.

The CDR3 reads CATSNWGDAKETQYF. The CDR3 region has the DNA TGTGCCACCAGCAATTGGGGGGACGCAAAAGAGACCCAGTACTTC. The rearrangement joins TRBV15 to TRBJ2-5; tentative D call: TRBD2 (6 bases). Germline loops: CDR1 LNHNV, CDR2 YYDKDF (reference sequence). The CDR3 loop spans 15 amino acids. Trimming took off 4 bases at V and 3 bases at J, with 15 bases between the two ends.

The DNA for the CDR3 is TGTGCCAGTAGTATCGGGGACTTTCAGCCCCAGCATTTT. This translates into CASSIGDFQPQHF. The rearrangement uses TRBV19 and TRBJ1-5; weak D call: TRBD1 (5 bases). The CDR3 contains 13 residues. Germline CDR1 is LNHDA and CDR2 is SQIVND (reference sequence). V was trimmed by 3 bases and J by 6 bases, leaving 9 bases between them. Variable domain in full (rest from reference TRBV19 and TRBJ1-5): DGGITQSPKYLFRKEGQNVTLSCEQNLNHDAMYWYRQDPGQGLRLIYYSQIVNDFQKGDIAEGYSVSREKKESFPLTVTSAQKNPTAFYLCASSIGDFQPQHFGDGTRLSIL.

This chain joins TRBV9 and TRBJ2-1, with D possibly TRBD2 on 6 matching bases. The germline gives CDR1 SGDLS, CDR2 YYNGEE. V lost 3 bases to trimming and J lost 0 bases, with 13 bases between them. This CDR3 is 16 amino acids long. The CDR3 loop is CASSEVWGLSYNEQFF. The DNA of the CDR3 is TGTGCCAGCAGCGAAGTTTGGGGACTCTCCTACAATGAGCAGTTCTTC.

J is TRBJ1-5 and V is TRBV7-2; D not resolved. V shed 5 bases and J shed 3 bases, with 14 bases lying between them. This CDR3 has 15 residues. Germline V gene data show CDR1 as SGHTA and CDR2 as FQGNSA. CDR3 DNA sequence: TGTGCCAGCAGCCTGAGAGGCAGATTCAATCAGCCCCAGCATTTT. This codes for CASSLRGRFNQPQHF.

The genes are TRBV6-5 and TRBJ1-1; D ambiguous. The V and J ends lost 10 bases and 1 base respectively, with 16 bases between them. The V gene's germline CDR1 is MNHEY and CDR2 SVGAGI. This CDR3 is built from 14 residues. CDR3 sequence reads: CATRVVSGNTEAFF. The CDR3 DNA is TGTGCCACCCGGGTGGTCTCCGGGAACACTGAAGCTTTCTTT.

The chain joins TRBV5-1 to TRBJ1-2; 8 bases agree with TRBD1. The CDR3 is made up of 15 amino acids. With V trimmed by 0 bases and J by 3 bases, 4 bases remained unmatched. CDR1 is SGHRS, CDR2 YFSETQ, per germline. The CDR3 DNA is TGCGCCAGCAGCTTGGAGCCAGGGGGCGACTATGGCTACACCTTC. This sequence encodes CASSLEPGGDYGYTF.

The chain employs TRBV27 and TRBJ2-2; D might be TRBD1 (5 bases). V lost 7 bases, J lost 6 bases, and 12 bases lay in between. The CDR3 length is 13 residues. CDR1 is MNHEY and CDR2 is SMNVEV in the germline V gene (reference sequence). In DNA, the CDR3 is TGTGCCAGCACCTGGGGCGTATCCGGGGAGCTGTTTTTT. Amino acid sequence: CASTWGVSGELFF.

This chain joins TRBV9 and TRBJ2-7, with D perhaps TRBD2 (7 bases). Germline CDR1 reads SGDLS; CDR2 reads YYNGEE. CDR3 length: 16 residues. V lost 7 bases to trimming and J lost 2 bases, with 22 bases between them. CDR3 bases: TGTGCCAGCCCCGGAAGGGGGGGGGCCGGCCCCTACGAGCAGTACTTC. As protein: CASPGRGGAGPYEQYF.

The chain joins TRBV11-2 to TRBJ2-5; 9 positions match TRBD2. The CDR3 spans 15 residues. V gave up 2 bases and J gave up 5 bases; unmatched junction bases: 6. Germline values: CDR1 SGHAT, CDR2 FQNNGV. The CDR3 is CASSLMRGGPETQYF. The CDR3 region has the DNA TGTGCCAGCAGCTTAATGCGGGGGGGCCCCGAGACCCAGTACTTC.

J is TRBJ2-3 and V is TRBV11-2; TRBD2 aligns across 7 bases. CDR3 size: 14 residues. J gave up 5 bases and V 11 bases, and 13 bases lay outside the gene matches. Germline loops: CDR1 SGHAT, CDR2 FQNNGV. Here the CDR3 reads CASREGPGGDTQYF. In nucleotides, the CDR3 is TGTGCCTCGAGGGAGGGGCCTGGGGGAGATACGCAGTATTTT.

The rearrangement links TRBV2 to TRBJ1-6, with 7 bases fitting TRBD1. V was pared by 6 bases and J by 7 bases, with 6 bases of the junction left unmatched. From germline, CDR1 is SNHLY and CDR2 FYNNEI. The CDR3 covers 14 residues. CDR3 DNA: TGTGCCAGCAGCGGACAGGTGAGGAATTCACCCCTCCACTTT. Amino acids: CASSGQVRNSPLHF.

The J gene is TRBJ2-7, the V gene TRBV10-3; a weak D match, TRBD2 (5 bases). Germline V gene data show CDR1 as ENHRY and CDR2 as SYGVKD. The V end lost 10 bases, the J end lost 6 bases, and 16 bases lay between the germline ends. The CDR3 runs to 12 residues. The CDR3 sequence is CATSPLDGEQYF. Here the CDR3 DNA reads TGTGCCACGAGTCCACTAGATGGCGAGCAGTACTTC.

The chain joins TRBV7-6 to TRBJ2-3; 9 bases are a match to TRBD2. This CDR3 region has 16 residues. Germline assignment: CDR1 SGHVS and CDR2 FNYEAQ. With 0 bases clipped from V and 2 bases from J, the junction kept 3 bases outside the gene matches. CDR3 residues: CASSLAVAGATDTQYF. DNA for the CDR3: TGTGCCAGCAGCTTAGCTGTAGCGGGGGCCACAGATACGCAGTATTTT.

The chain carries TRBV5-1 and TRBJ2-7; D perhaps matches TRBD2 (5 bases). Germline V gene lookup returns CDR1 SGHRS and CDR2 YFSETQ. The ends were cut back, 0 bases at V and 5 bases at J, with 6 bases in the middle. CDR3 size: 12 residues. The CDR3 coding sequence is TGCGCCAGCAGCTTGGAGCGGCACGAGCAGTACTTC. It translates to CASSLERHEQYF.

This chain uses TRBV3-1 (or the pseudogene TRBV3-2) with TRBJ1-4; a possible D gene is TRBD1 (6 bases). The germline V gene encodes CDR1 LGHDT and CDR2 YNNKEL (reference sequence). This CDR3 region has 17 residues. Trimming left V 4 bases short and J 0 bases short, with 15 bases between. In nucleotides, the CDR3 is TGTGCCAGCAGCCGAGGACAGACTACCTCAACTAATGAAAAACTGTTTTTT. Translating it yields CASSRGQTTSTNEKLFF.

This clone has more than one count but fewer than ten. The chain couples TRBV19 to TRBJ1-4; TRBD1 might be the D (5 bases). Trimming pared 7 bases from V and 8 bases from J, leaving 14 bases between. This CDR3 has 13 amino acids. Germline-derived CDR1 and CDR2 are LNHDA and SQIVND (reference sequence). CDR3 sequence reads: CASTGTIGEKLFF. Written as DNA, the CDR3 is TGTGCCAGTACTGGGACTATAGGGGAAAAACTGTTTTTT.

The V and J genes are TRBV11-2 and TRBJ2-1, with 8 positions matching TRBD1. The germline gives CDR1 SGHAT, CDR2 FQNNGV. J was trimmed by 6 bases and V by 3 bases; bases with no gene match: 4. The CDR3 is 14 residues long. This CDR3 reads CASSFGQGINEQFF. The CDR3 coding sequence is TGTGCCAGCAGCTTCGGACAGGGTATCAATGAGCAGTTCTTC.

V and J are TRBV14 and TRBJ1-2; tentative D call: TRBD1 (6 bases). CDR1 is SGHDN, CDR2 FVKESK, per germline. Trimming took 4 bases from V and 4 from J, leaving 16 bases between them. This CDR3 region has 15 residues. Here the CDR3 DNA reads TGTGCCAGCAGCCCGTATACGAGGGGGAGCTATGGCTACACCTTC. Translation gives CASSPYTRGSYGYTF.

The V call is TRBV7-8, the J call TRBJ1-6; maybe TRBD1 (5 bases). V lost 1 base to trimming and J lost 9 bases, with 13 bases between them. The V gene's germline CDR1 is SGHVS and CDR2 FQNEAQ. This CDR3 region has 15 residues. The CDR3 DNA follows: TGTGCCAGCAGCTTAGTGGGCGGCGGGGGTTCACCCCTCCACTTT. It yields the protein CASSLVGGGGSPLHF.

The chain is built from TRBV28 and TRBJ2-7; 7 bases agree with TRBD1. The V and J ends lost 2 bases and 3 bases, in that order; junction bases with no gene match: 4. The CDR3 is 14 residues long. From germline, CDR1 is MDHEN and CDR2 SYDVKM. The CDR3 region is CASSLRQGDYEQYF. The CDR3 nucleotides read TGTGCCAGCAGTTTAAGGCAGGGGGACTACGAGCAGTACTTC.

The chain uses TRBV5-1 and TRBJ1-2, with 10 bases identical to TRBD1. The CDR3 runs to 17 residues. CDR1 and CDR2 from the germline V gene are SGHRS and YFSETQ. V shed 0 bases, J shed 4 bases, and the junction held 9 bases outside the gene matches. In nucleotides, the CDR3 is TGCGCCAGCAGCTTGGCTCGCCGGGACAGGGGAGGCTATGGCTACACCTTC. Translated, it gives CASSLARRDRGGYGYTF.

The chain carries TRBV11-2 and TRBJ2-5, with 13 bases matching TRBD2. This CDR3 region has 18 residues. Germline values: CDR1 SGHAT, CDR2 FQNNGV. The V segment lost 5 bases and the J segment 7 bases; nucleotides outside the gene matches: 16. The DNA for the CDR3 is TGTGCCAGCAGCGCGTGGACTAGCGGGGGTCTTGTAGTCGGGACCCAGTACTTC. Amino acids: CASSAWTSGGLVVGTQYF.

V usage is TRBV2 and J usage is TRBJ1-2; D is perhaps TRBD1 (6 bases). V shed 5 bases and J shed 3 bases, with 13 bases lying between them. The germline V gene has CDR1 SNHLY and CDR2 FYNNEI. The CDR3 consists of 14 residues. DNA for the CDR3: TGTGCCAGCAGTACAGGGAGGGGGTACTATGGCTACACCTTC. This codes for CASSTGRGYYGYTF.

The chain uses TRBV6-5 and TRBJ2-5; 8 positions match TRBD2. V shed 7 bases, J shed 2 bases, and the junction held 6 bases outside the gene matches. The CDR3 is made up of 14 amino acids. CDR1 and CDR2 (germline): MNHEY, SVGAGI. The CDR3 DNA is TGTGCCAGCAACCTTAGCGGGGCACAAGAGACCCAGTACTTC. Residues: CASNLSGAQETQYF.

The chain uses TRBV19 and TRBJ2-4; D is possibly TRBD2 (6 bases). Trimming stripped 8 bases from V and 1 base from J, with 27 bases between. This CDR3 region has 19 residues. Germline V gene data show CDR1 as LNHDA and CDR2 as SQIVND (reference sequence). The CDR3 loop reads CASGSGGGSTRGAKNIQYF. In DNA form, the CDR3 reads TGTGCCAGTGGGAGCGGTGGAGGTTCAACACGGGGGGCCAAAAACATTCAGTACTTC.

In nucleotides, the CDR3 is TGTGCCAGCAGGTTACAGGGGGCCAGCACTGAAGCTTTCTTT. This translates into CASRLQGASTEAFF. The rearrangement joins TRBV27 to TRBJ1-1; TRBD1 aligns across 9 bases. The germline V gene encodes CDR1 MNHEY and CDR2 SMNVEV (reference sequence). There are 14 residues in the CDR3. V gave up 6 bases and J gave up 4 bases; unmatched junction bases: 6.

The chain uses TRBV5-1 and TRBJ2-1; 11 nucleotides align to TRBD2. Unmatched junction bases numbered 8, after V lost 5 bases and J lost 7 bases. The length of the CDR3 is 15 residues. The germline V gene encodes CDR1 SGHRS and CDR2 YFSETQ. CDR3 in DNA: TGCGCCAGCAGGATGACTAGCGGGATGGGGAATGAGCAGTTCTTC. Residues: CASRMTSGMGNEQFF.

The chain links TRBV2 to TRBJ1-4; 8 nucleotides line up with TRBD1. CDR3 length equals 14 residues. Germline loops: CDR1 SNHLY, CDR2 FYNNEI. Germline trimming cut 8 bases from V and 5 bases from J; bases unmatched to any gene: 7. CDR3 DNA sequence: TGTGCCAGCGGCGGGGGACAGGAAAATGAAAAACTGTTTTTT. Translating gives CASGGGQENEKLFF.